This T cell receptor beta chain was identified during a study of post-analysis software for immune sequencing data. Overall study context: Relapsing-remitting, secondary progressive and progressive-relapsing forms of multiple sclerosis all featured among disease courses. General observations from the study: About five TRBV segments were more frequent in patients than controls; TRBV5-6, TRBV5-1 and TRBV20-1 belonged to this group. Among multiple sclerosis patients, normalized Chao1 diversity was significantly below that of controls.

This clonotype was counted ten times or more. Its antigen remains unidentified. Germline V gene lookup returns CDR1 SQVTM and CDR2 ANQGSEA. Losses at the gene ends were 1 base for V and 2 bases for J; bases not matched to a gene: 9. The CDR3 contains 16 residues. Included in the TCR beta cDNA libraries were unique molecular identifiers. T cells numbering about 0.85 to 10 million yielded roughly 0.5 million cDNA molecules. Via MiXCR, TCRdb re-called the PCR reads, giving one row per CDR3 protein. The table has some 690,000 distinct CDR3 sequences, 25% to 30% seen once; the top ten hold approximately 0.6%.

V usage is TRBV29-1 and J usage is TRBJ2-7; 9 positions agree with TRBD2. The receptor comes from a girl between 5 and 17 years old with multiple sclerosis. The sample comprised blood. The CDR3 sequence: CSVEVGSGSEAYEQYF. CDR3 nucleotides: TGCAGCGTTGAAGTGGGTAGCGGGAGCGAAGCCTACGAGCAGTACTTC.